Described below is a single T cell receptor (beta chain) sequence and its context. In the original workflow: Nucleated cell counts were estimated from reference gene primer amplification. Method: immunoSEQ multiplex PCR; TCRdb's copy keeps in-frame clones and lacks some. The DNA was the basis for D and trimming; V, J and clone size are from that table. This table holds about 120,000 clones, around 90% found once. Trimming pared 0 bases from V and 2 bases from J, leaving 20 bases between. The CDR3 consists of 18 residues. From germline, CDR1 is SGDLS and CDR2 YYNGEE. These data originate in a study of blood T cell repertoires in COVID-19. Study background: The United States, Italy and Spain provided the acute and convalescent COVID-19 samples. In each case, the material was cDNA or gDNA derived from T cells, B-cell-depleted T cells, or PBMCs.

The sequence came from a man in his fifties or sixties with active COVID-19. The chain combines TRBV9 with TRBJ1-2, with D unclear. Sequencing was done on a sample of peripheral blood. CDR3 region: CASSVVLGEGGYNYGYTF. The CDR3, as DNA: TGTGCCAGCAGCGTAGTCCTCGGGGAGGGAGGATACAACTATGGCTACACCTTC.